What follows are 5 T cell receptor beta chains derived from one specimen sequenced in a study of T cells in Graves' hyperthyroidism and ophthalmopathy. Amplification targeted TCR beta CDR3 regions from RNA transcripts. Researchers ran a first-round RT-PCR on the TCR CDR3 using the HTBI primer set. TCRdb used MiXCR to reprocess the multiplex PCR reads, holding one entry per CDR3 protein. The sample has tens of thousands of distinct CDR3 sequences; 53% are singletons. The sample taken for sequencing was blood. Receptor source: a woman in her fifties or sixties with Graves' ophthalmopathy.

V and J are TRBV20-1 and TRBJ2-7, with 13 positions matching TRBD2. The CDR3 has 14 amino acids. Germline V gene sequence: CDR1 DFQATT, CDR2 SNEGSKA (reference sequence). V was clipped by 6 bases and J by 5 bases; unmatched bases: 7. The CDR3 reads CSAAGTSGIDEQYF. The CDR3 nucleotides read TGCAGTGCGGCAGGGACTAGCGGGATTGACGAGCAGTACTTC.

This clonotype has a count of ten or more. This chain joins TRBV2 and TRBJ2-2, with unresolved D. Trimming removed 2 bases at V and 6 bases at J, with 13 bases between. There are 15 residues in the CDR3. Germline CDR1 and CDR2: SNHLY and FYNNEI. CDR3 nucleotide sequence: TGTGCCAGCAGTGAACTCTCAACCATCGCCGGGGAGCTGTTTTTT. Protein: CASSELSTIAGELFF.

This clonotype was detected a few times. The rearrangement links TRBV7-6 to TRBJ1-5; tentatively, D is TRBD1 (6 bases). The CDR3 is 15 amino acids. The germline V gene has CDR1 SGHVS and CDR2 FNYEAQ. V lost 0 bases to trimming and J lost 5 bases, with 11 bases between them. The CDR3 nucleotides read TGTGCCAGCAGCTTAGCGGAGGGGGGGGATCAGCCCCAGCATTTT. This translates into CASSLAEGGDQPQHF.

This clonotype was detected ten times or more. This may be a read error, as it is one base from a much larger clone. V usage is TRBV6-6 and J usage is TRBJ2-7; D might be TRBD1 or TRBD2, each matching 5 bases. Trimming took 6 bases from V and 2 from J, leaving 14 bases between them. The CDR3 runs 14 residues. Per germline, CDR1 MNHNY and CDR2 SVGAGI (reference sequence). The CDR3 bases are TGTGCCAGCAGGAGCCGACGGGACGCCTACGAGCAGTACTTC. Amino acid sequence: CASRSRRDAYEQYF.

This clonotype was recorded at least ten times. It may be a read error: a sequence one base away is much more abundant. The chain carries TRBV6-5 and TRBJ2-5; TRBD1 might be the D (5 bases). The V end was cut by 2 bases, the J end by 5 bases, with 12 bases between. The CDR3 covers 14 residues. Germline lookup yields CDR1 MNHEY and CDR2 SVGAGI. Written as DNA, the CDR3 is TGTGCCAGCAGTTACAGCAGGGTTCACGAGACCCAGTACTTC. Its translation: CASSYSRVHETQYF.